The sequence of this T cell receptor beta chain was determined in a study of T cell clonotyping in hematopoietic cell transplantation. The assay was immunoSEQ multiplex PCR, and TCRdb's table has in-frame clones only and misses some. The table has nearly 9,500 clones, around 97% seen once. Germline CDR1 is SGHDT and CDR2 is YYEEEE. The CDR3 has 16 amino acids. Losses at the gene ends were 0 bases for V and 4 bases for J; bases not matched to a gene: 6. This TCR derives from a male patient aged 60 to 75 who had an allogeneic stem cell transplant from a related donor, so the T cells may come from the graft donor. Some clones in this sample may be carry-over from other donors' samples. The chain employs TRBV5-6 and TRBJ1-4; 7 positions match TRBD1. This sample comprised peripheral blood mononuclear cells, obtained 100 days after allogeneic stem cell transplant. CDR3 protein: CASSLDRGTVNEKLFF. In nucleotides, the CDR3 is TGTGCCAGCAGCTTGGACAGGGGTACTGTTAATGAAAAACTGTTTTTT.